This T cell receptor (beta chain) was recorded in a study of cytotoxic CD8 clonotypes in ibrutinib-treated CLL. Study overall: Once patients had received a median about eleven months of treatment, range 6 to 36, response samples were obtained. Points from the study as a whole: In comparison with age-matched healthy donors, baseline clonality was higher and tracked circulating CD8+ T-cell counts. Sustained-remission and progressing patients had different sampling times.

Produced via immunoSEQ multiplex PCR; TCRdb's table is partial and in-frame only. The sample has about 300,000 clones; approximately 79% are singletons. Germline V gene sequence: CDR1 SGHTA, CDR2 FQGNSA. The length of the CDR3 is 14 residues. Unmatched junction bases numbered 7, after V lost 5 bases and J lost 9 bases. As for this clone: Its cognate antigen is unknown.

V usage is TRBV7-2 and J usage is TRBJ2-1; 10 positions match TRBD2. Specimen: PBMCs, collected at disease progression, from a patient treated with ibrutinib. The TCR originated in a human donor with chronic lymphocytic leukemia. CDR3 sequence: CASSIPAGGPEQFF. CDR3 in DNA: TGTGCCAGCAGCATACCAGCGGGGGGGCCTGAGCAGTTCTTC.